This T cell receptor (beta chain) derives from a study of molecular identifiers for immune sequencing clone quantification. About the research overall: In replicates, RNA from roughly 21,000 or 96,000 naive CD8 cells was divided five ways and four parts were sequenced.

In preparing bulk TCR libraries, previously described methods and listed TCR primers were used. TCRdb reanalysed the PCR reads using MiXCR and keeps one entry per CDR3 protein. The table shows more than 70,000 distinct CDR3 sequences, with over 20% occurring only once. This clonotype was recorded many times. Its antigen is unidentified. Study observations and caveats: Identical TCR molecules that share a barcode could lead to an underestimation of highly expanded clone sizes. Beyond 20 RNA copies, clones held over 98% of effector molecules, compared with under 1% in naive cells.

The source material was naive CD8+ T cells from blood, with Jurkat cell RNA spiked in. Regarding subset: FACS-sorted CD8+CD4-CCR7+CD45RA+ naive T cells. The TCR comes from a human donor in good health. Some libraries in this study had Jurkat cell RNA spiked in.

The CDR3 sequence is CASSQDRQVGYTEAFF. In DNA form, the CDR3 reads TGCGCCAGCAGCCAAGATCGACAGGTGGGGTACACTGAAGCTTTCTTT. The V gene is TRBV4-3, the J gene TRBJ1-1; tentative D call: TRBD1 (6 bases). Trimming left V 0 bases short and J 3 bases short, with 14 bases between. The CDR3 spans 16 residues. In germline, CDR1 is LGHNA, CDR2 YSLEER.